These 32 T cell receptor beta chains share one sample of origin, sequenced in a study of T cells after yellow fever vaccination. TCRdb re-called the 5' RACE reads with MiXCR, one entry per CDR3 protein. The top ten clones hold 2.5% to 3% of a sample with some 110,000 distinct CDR3 sequences, 7.2% of them seen once. The material sequenced was CD4+ T cells sorted from PBMCs, taken 35 to 50 days after the first yellow fever vaccination. The receptors were gathered from a man in his late teens or twenties who received the YFV17D yellow fever vaccine.

This CDR3 reads CASSYNREGATYNEQFF. The CDR3, as DNA: TGTGCCAGCAGTTATAACAGGGAGGGTGCAACCTACAATGAGCAGTTCTTC. The chain uses TRBV6-2 or TRBV6-3 and TRBJ2-1; TRBD2 might be the D (7 bases). The CDR3 length is 17 residues. Germline V gene lookup returns CDR1 MNHEY and CDR2 SVGEGT. V dropped 3 bases and J dropped 2 bases, with 17 bases sitting between them.

The table lists this clonotype with many counts. V is TRBV14 and J is TRBJ2-3; D remains ambiguous. Germline CDR1 is SGHDN and CDR2 is FVKESK. The V and J ends lost 3 bases and 4 bases respectively, with 17 bases between them. The CDR3 consists of 16 residues. The CDR3 region is CASSHRRPLVADTQYF. The CDR3, as DNA: TGTGCCAGCAGCCATCGGAGACCCTTGGTGGCAGATACGCAGTATTTT.

In its sample, this clonotype was seen many times. The genes are TRBV6-5 and TRBJ1-2; TRBD1 matches 7 bases. The CDR3 has 15 amino acids. Germline V gene lookup returns CDR1 MNHEY and CDR2 SVGAGI. V lost 4 bases to trimming and J lost 3 bases; unmatched junction nucleotides: 8. The CDR3 sequence: CASSLTGTADYGYTF. CDR3 nucleotides: TGTGCCAGCAGTTTAACCGGGACAGCCGACTATGGCTACACCTTC.

Ten or more counts support this clonotype. The chain carries TRBV7-2 and TRBJ1-1; D not certain. Trimming removed 0 bases at V and 8 bases at J, with 10 bases between. This CDR3 is built from 13 residues. The germline CDR1 and CDR2 sequences are SGHTA and FQGNSA. CDR3 sequence reads: CASSLAGNTEAFF. In DNA form, the CDR3 reads TGTGCCAGCAGCTTAGCGGGGAATACGGAAGCTTTCTTT.

This clonotype was seen many times. The chain combines TRBV5-1 with TRBJ2-3, with 9 positions matching TRBD2. Unmatched junction bases numbered 8, after V lost 0 bases and J lost 3 bases. Germline CDR1 and CDR2: SGHRS and YFSETQ. CDR3 size: 17 residues. The CDR3 loop is CASSLGPRSGGTDTQYF. The CDR3 bases are TGCGCCAGCAGCTTGGGGCCTCGTAGCGGGGGAACAGATACGCAGTATTTT.

This clonotype has a count of ten or more. The chain couples TRBV10-3 to TRBJ1-6, with 9 bases identical to TRBD1. Unmatched junction bases numbered 8, after V lost 4 bases and J lost 10 bases. Per the germline V gene, CDR1 is ENHRY and CDR2 is SYGVKD. The CDR3 consists of 15 residues. Here the CDR3 DNA reads TGTGCCATCAGTGTGGTGGGACAGGGAAACTCACCCCTCCACTTT. As protein: CAISVVGQGNSPLHF.

V is TRBV10-3 and J is TRBJ2-1, with 12 nucleotides matching TRBD2. The V gene's germline CDR1 is ENHRY and CDR2 SYGVKD. The CDR3 is made up of 20 amino acids. Trimming took 6 bases from V and 2 from J; bases not matched to a gene: 17. The CDR3 sequence is CAIRALASGGAGSTYNEQFF. The CDR3 region has the DNA TGTGCCATCAGAGCACTGGCTAGCGGGGGGGCTGGTAGCACCTACAATGAGCAGTTCTTC.

The table lists this clonotype with many counts. The chain uses TRBV2 and TRBJ2-5, with 7 bases lining up with TRBD1. This CDR3 contains 14 residues. Per the germline V gene, CDR1 is SNHLY and CDR2 is FYNNEI. The V and J ends lost 4 bases and 2 bases, in that order; junction bases with no gene match: 4. CDR3 in DNA: TGTGCCAGCAGTGCTTGGGACAGACAAGAGACCCAGTACTTC. Protein product: CASSAWDRQETQYF.

This clonotype has at least ten counts. This chain connects TRBV7-2 to TRBJ2-1; D is uncertain. The CDR3 has 12 amino acids. Germline-derived CDR1 and CDR2 are SGHTA and FQGNSA. With 5 bases removed from V and 6 bases from J, the gap between germline ends came to 8 bases. The CDR3 nucleotides read TGTGCCAGCAGCCGGAGAGGCAATGAGCAGTTCTTC. It yields the protein CASSRRGNEQFF.

This clonotype came up many times. V usage is TRBV2 and J usage is TRBJ2-5, with 10 bases aligning to TRBD2. Germline lookup yields CDR1 SNHLY and CDR2 FYNNEI. Unmatched junction bases numbered 8, after V lost 4 bases and J lost 6 bases. CDR3 length: 15 residues. CDR3: CASSGGLAFSQTQYF. As DNA, the CDR3 is TGTGCCAGCAGTGGGGGACTAGCGTTCAGCCAGACCCAGTACTTC.

Comment on this clonotype: Just one base apart from a much larger clone, this may be a read error. This sequence joins TRBV29-1 and TRBJ2-1; 9 nucleotides agree with TRBD1. Trimming at V came to 5 bases and at J to 7 bases, leaving 9 bases not matched to a gene. Germline-derived CDR1 and CDR2 are SQVTM and ANQGSEA. CDR3 length equals 14 residues. Here the CDR3 DNA reads TGCAGCGTTCAATCCGAGACAGGGGGGAATGAGCAGTTCTTC. Translated, it gives CSVQSETGGNEQFF.

This clonotype has a count of ten or more. This chain connects TRBV20-1 to TRBJ2-7; TRBD1 agrees at 12 bases. This CDR3 is 15 amino acids long. The junction had 5 bases not matched to a gene; V was cut back by 3 bases and J by 2 bases. The V gene's germline CDR1 is DFQATT and CDR2 SNEGSKA (reference sequence). CDR3 in amino acids: CSASGTGGPTYEQYF. The CDR3 nucleotides are TGCAGTGCTAGCGGGACAGGGGGCCCTACCTACGAGCAGTACTTC.

This clonotype was recorded many times. CDR3 sequence reads: CASSLARVTDTQYF. CDR3 coding DNA: TGTGCCAGCAGCTTGGCCAGGGTCACAGATACGCAGTATTTT. This rearrangement joins TRBV5-4 to TRBJ2-3, with D possibly TRBD1 on 5 matching bases. Trimming shortened V by 0 bases and J by 2 bases, and 7 bases separated the two germline ends. The CDR3 runs to 14 residues. CDR1 is SGHNT and CDR2 is YYREEE in the germline V gene (reference sequence).

This clonotype was counted ten times or more. This CDR3 is CASSQGVDYGYTF. CDR3 DNA sequence: TGTGCCAGCAGCCAAGGGGTGGACTATGGCTACACCTTC. V usage is TRBV14 and J usage is TRBJ1-2; D is uncertain. V was pared by 1 base and J by 3 bases, with 6 bases between. There are 13 residues in the CDR3. From germline, CDR1 is SGHDN and CDR2 FVKESK.

This clonotype has at least ten counts. V gene TRBV19 combines with J gene TRBJ2-7; 7 bases match TRBD1. Losses at the gene ends were 4 bases for V and 2 bases for J; bases not matched to a gene: 5. Per the germline V gene, CDR1 is LNHDA and CDR2 is SQIVND (reference sequence). This CDR3 spans 14 amino acids. The CDR3 DNA follows: TGTGCCAGTAGTACGGTCGGGACAGCCTACGAGCAGTACTTC. Protein sequence: CASSTVGTAYEQYF.

The table lists this clonotype with many counts. Written as DNA, the CDR3 is TGTGCCAGCAGCTTCCACGGTAGCGGGATTAGCACAGATACGCAGTATTTT. Its translation is CASSFHGSGISTDTQYF. The gene calls are TRBV7-2 and TRBJ2-3, with 8 bases that match TRBD2. The CDR3 is 17 residues long. With 3 bases clipped from V and 0 bases from J, the junction kept 8 bases outside the gene matches. Germline loops: CDR1 SGHTA, CDR2 FQGNSA.

The sample holds many counts of this clonotype. The chain carries TRBV12-3 or TRBV12-4 and TRBJ1-1; D may be TRBD1 (5 bases). Trimming took off 9 bases at V and 3 bases at J, with 20 bases between the two ends. The CDR3 extends over 15 amino acids. CDR3 protein: CASTTTLGGYTEAFF. Here the CDR3 DNA reads TGTGCCAGTACTACCACGCTGGGGGGATACACTGAAGCTTTCTTT.

The table lists this clonotype with many counts. This sequence joins TRBV2 and TRBJ2-3; D ambiguous. This CDR3 spans 12 amino acids. The germline V gene encodes CDR1 SNHLY and CDR2 FYNNEI. Deletions cut 5 bases from V and 4 bases from J, with 7 bases between. The CDR3 loop reads CASSYSPDTQYF. The CDR3 region has the DNA TGTGCCAGCAGTTACTCGCCAGATACGCAGTATTTT.

The sample holds many counts of this clonotype. The chain combines TRBV7-3 with TRBJ2-1; 7 positions match TRBD2. Trimming removed 5 bases from V and 0 bases from J; junction bases left unmatched: 10. Looked up from germline, CDR1 is SGHTA and CDR2 is FQGTGA. The CDR3 loop spans 17 amino acids. Here the CDR3 reads CASSPHQAGPSYNEQFF. The DNA of the CDR3 is TGTGCCAGCAGCCCACACCAAGCGGGGCCCTCCTACAATGAGCAGTTCTTC.

There are many counts of this clonotype. CDR3 sequence: CSVRFKANTEAFF. The CDR3 coding sequence is TGCAGCGTTCGATTCAAGGCGAACACTGAAGCTTTCTTT. The V gene is TRBV29-1, the J gene TRBJ1-1; no clear D gene. CDR3 length: 13 amino acids. Per germline, CDR1 SQVTM and CDR2 ANQGSEA. V was cut by 5 bases and J by 1 base, with 11 bases left in between. The variable domain in full, with the rest retrieved from reference TRBV29-1 and TRBJ1-1, is SAVISQKPSRDICQRGTSLTIQCQVDSQVTMMFWYRQQPGQSLTLIATANQGSEATYESGFVIDKFPISRPNLTFSTLTVSNMSPEDSSIYLCSVRFKANTEAFFGQGTRLTVV.

This clonotype appeared many times. The gene calls are TRBV24-1 and TRBJ1-2; D is possibly TRBD1 (6 bases). This CDR3 region has 13 residues. Trimming stripped 3 bases from V and 5 bases from J, with 9 bases between. Germline V gene lookup returns CDR1 KGHDR and CDR2 SFDVKD. The CDR3 nucleotides are TGTGCCACCAGTGATCGGACAGTATATGGCTACACCTTC. It encodes CATSDRTVYGYTF.

Many counts were recorded for this clonotype. The chain recombines TRBV18 with TRBJ2-5; unclear D gene. In germline, CDR1 is KGHSH, CDR2 LQKENI. Trimming cost V 5 bases and J 4 bases, with 11 bases left between them. The CDR3 contains 13 residues. CDR3 region: CASSSGSLETQYF. The CDR3 region has the DNA TGTGCCAGCTCATCTGGCAGCCTAGAGACCCAGTACTTC.

V gene TRBV7-3 combines with J gene TRBJ2-2; 13 positions match TRBD2. Trimming cost V 6 bases and J 5 bases; bases outside gene matches: 3. The CDR3 runs 15 residues. Germline lookup yields CDR1 SGHTA and CDR2 FQGTGA. The CDR3 loop is CASRQGLAGTGELFF. DNA of the CDR3: TGTGCCAGCAGACAGGGACTAGCGGGGACCGGGGAGCTGTTTTTT.

The table lists this clonotype with a count of one. This clone may be a read error of a much larger clone one base away. The rearrangement joins TRBV12-3 or TRBV12-4 to TRBJ2-3; 8 bases align to TRBD2. The CDR3 contains 15 residues. The chain's CDR3 is CTSRSTGGVADTQYF. DNA of the CDR3: TGTACCAGCAGATCCACGGGGGGGGTTGCAGATACGCAGTATTTT.

This clonotype turned up a few times. The chain is built from TRBV7-9 and TRBJ2-3, with 7 bases that match TRBD1. The CDR3 has 17 amino acids. Germline V gene data show CDR1 as SEHNR and CDR2 as FQNEAQ (reference sequence). V lost 5 bases and J lost 2; bases outside the gene matches: 13. CDR3 protein: CASSRRRQGFDTDTQYF. For the CDR3, the DNA is TGTGCCAGCAGCCGACGTCGACAGGGTTTTGACACAGATACGCAGTATTTT.

The chain recombines TRBV12-3 or TRBV12-4 with TRBJ1-1, with TRBD1 as a possible D gene (5 bases). This CDR3 has 14 residues. V gave up 6 bases and J gave up 4 bases, with 15 bases separating them. CDR3 protein: CASRRFLGATEAFF. The CDR3 coding sequence is TGTGCCAGCAGGAGATTCCTCGGGGCCACTGAAGCTTTCTTT.

This clonotype has ten or more counts. This rearrangement joins TRBV7-9 to TRBJ2-7, with D unresolved. Germline V gives CDR1 SEHNR, CDR2 FQNEAQ (reference sequence). V was trimmed by 10 bases and J by 3 bases, leaving 16 bases between them. The CDR3 length is 13 residues. Here the CDR3 reads CATSPAGNYEQYF. In nucleotides, the CDR3 is TGTGCCACCTCGCCGGCTGGAAACTACGAGCAGTACTTC.

This clonotype was seen at least ten times. The CDR3 here is CASSLDGTEPFYGYTF. The CDR3 DNA follows: TGCGCCAGCAGCTTGGACGGGACAGAACCGTTCTATGGCTACACCTTC. This chain connects TRBV5-1 to TRBJ1-2, with 7 bases fitting TRBD1. The J segment lost 4 bases and the V segment lost 0 bases, leaving 9 bases of the junction unmatched. This CDR3 comprises 16 residues. Germline CDR1 reads SGHRS; CDR2 reads YFSETQ.

This clonotype was recorded at least ten times. This sequence joins TRBV11-2 and TRBJ1-2, with D unclear. Germline values: CDR1 SGHAT, CDR2 FQNNGV. The CDR3 covers 12 residues. The V and J ends lost 7 bases and 4 bases respectively, with 10 bases between them. This CDR3 is CASTGRSYGYTF. The CDR3 nucleotides read TGTGCCAGCACCGGACGGAGCTATGGCTACACCTTC.

This clonotype appeared many times. The chain recombines TRBV29-1 with TRBJ1-3; D is unresolved. Germline-derived CDR1 and CDR2 are SQVTM and ANQGSEA. The ends were cut back, 0 bases at V and 7 bases at J, with 10 bases in the middle. The length of the CDR3 is 13 residues. This chain's CDR3 is CSVEDGLGNTIYF. The CDR3 bases are TGCAGCGTTGAAGATGGCCTTGGGAACACCATATATTTT.

This clonotype has only a few counts. This chain joins TRBV7-2 and TRBJ2-3, with D unresolved. The V and J ends lost 7 bases and 4 bases respectively, with 15 bases between them. Per the germline V gene, CDR1 is SGHTA and CDR2 is FQGNSA. CDR3 size: 14 residues. The CDR3 nucleotides are TGTGCCAGCACCGTGAACCTTGGGGCAGATACGCAGTATTTT. It is translated as CASTVNLGADTQYF. Variable domain in full (rest from reference TRBV7-2 and TRBJ2-3): GAGVSQSPSNKVTEKGKDVELRCDPISGHTALYWYRQSLGQGLEFLIYFQGNSAPDKSGLPSDRFSAERTGGSVSTLTIQRTQQEDSAVYLCASTVNLGADTQYFGPGTRLTVL.

Comments on this clonotype: Being one base from a much bigger clone, this may be a read error. The chain has TRBV10-3 and TRBJ2-7; TRBD1 or TRBD2 may be the D gene (6 bases each). CDR1 is ENHRY and CDR2 is SYGVKD in the germline V gene. The CDR3 contains 13 residues. V lost 3 bases and J 4 bases, leaving 10 bases between the germline ends. The CDR3 bases are TGTGCCATCAGTGAAAGGGGGGAGTACGAGCAGTACTTC. It translates to CAISERGEYEQYF.